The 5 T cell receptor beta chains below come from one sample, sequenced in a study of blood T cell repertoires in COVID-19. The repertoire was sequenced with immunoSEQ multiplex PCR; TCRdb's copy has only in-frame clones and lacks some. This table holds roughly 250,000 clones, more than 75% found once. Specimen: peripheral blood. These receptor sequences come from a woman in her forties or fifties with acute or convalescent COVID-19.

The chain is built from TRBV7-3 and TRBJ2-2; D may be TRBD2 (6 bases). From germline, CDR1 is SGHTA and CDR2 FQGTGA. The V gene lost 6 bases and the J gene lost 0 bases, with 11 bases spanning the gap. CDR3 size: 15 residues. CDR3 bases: TGTGCCAGCAGGTCCGGGAGCCCGAACACCGGGGAGCTGTTTTTT. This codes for CASRSGSPNTGELFF.

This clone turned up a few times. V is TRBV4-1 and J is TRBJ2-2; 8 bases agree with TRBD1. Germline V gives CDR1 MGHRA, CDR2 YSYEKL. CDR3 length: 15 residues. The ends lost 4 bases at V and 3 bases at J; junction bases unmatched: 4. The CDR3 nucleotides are TGCGCCAGCAGCCTGGGACAGGTTTACACCGGGGAGCTGTTTTTT. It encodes CASSLGQVYTGELFF.

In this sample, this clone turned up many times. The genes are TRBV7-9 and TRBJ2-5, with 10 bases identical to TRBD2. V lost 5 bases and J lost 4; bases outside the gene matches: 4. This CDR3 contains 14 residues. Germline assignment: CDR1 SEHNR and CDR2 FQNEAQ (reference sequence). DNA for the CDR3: TGTGCCAGCAGCACCCGACTAGCGGGAGAGACCCAGTACTTC. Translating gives CASSTRLAGETQYF.

This CDR3 is CASSPTDFPGTGENEKLFF. Here the CDR3 DNA reads TGCGCCAGCAGCCCGACAGACTTTCCCGGGACAGGGGAAAATGAAAAACTGTTTTTT. The genes are TRBV5-1 and TRBJ1-4; 10 positions agree with TRBD1. This CDR3 comprises 19 residues. The germline CDR1 and CDR2 sequences are SGHRS and YFSETQ. The ends lost 4 bases at V and 5 bases at J; junction bases unmatched: 17.

The chain's CDR3 is CASSRAGGQGARTEAFF. The CDR3, as DNA: TGTGCCAGCAGTCGGGCGGGTGGACAGGGGGCCCGCACTGAAGCTTTCTTT. This chain links TRBV6-6 with TRBJ1-1; 11 bases align to TRBD1. Germline V gene sequence: CDR1 MNHNY, CDR2 SVGAGI (reference sequence). Trimming cost V 5 bases and J 4 bases; bases outside gene matches: 12. The CDR3 sequence is 17 residues long.